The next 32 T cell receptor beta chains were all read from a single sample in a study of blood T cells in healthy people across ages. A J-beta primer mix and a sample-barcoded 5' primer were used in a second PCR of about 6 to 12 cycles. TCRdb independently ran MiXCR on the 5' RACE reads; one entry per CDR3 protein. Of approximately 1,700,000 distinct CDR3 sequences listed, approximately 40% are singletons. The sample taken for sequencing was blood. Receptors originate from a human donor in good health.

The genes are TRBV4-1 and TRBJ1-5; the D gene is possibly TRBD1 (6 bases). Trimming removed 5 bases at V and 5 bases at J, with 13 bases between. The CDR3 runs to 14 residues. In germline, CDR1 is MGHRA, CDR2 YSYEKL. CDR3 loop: CASSYRVRDQPQHF. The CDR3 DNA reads TGCGCCAGCAGCTACAGGGTTAGGGATCAGCCCCAGCATTTT.

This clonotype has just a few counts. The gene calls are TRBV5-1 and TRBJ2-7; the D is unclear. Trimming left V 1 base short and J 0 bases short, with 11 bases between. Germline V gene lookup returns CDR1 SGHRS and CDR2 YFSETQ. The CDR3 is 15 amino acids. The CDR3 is CASSLQQPNSYEQYF. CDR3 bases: TGCGCCAGCAGCTTGCAGCAACCTAACTCCTACGAGCAGTACTTC.

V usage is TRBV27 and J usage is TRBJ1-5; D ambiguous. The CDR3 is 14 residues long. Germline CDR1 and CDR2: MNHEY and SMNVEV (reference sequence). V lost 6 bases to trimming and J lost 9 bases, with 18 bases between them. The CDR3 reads CASRTRGEGRPQHF. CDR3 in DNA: TGTGCCAGCAGGACCCGGGGAGAGGGTCGGCCCCAGCATTTT.

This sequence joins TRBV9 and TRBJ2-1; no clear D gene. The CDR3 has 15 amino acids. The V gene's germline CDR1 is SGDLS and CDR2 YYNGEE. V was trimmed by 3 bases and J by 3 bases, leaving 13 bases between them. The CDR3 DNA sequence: TGTGCCAGCAGCGCCCTATCTGAAGACTACAATGAGCAGTTCTTC. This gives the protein CASSALSEDYNEQFF.

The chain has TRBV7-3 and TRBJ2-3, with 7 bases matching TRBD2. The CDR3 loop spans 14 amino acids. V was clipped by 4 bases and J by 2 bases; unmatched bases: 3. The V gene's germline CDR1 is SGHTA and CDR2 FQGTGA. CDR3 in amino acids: CASSWERDTDTQYF. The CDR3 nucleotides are TGTGCCAGCAGCTGGGAGCGGGACACAGATACGCAGTATTTT.

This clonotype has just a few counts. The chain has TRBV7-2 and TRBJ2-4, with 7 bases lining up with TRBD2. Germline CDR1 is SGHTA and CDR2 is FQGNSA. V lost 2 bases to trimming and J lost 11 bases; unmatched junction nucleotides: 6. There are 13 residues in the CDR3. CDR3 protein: CASSLLAGDLQYF. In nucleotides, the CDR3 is TGTGCCAGCAGCTTACTGGCGGGGGACCTTCAGTACTTC.

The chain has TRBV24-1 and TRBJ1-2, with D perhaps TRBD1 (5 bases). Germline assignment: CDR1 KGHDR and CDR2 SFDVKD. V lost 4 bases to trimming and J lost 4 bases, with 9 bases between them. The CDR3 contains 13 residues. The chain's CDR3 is CATSESGLYGYTF. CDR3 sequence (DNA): TGTGCCACCAGTGAATCGGGACTCTATGGCTACACCTTC.

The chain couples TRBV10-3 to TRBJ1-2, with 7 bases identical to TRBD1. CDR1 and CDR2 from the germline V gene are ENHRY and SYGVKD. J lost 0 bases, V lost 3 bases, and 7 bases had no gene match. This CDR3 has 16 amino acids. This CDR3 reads CAISDPGQLANYGYTF. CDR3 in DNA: TGTGCCATCAGTGACCCGGGACAGCTAGCTAACTATGGCTACACCTTC.

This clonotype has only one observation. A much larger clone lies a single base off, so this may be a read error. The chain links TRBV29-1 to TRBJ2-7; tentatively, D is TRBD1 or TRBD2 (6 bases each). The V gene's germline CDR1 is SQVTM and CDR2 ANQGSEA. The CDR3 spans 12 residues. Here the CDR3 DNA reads TGCAACGTTGGAGGGACACCCTACGAGCAGTACTTC. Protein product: CNVGGTPYEQYF.

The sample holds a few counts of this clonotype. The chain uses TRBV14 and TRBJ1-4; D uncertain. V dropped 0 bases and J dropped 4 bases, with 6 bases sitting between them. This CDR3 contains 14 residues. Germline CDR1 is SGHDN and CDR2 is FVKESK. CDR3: CASSQDAVNEKLFF. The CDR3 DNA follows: TGTGCCAGCAGCCAAGACGCGGTTAATGAAAAACTGTTTTTT.

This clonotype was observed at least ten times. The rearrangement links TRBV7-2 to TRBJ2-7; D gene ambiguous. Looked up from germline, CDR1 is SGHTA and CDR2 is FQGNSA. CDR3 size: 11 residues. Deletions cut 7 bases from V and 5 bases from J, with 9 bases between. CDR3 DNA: TGTGCCAGCACCAGCATCCACGAGCAGTACTTC. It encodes CASTSIHEQYF. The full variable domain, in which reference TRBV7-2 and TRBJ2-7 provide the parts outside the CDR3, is GAGVSQSPSNKVTEKGKDVELRCDPISGHTALYWYRQSLGQGLEFLIYFQGNSAPDKSGLPSDRFSAERTGGSVSTLTIQRTQQEDSAVYLCASTSIHEQYFGPGTRLTVT.

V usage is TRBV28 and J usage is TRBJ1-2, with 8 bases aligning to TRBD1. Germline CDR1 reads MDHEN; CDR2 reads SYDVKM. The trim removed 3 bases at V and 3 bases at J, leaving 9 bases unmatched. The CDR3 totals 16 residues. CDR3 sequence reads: CASSLGGQGIYYGYTF. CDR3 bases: TGTGCCAGCAGTTTGGGCGGACAGGGAATTTACTATGGCTACACCTTC.

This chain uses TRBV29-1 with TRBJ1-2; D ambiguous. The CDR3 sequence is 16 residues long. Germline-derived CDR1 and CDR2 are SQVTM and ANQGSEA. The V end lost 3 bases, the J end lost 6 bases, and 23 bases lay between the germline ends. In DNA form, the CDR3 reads TGCAGCGTTGATGATACAACACGTGAGCTGATTGATGGCTACACCTTC. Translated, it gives CSVDDTTRELIDGYTF.

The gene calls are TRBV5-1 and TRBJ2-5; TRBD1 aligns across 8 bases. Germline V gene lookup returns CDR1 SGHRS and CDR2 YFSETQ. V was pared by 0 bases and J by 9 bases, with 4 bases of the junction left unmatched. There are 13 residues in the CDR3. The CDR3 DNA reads TGCGCCAGCAGCTTGGCCGCGACAGGGGCCCAGTACTTC. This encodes CASSLAATGAQYF.

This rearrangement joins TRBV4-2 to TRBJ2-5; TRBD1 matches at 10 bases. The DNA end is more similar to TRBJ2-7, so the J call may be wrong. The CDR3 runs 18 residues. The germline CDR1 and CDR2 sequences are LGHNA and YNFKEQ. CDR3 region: CASSLRSVGTGDPYEQYF. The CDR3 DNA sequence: TGTGCCAGCAGCCTAAGATCGGTGGGGACAGGGGATCCCTACGAGCAGTACTTC.

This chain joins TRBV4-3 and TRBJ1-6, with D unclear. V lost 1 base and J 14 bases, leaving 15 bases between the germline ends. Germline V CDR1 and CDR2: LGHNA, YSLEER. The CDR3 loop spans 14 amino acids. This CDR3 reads CASSQGTVERALHF. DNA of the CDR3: TGCGCCAGCAGCCAAGGGACCGTGGAAAGGGCCCTCCACTTT.

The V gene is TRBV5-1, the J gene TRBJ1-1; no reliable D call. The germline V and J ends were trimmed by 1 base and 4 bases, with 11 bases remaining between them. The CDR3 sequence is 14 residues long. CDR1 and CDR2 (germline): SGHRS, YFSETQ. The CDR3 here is CASSLFDATTEAFF. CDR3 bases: TGCGCCAGCAGCTTGTTCGATGCCACCACTGAAGCTTTCTTT.

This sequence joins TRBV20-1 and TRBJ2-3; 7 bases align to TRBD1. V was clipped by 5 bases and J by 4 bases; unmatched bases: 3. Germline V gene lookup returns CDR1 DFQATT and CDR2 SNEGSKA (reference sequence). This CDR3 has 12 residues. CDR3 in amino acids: CSASTGPDTQYF. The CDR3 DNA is TGCAGTGCTTCGACAGGGCCAGATACGCAGTATTTT.

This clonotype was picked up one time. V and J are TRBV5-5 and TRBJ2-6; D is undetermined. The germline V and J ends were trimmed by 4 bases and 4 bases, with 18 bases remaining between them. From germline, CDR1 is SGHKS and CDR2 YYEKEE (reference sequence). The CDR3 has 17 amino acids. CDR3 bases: TGTGCCAGCAGCATCCAACCCCCGCGGTCGGGGGCCAACGTCCTGACTTTC. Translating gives CASSIQPPRSGANVLTF.

CDR3 residues: CSVPYPYNEQFF. CDR3 coding DNA: TGCAGCGTGCCCTATCCCTACAATGAGCAGTTCTTC. This sequence joins TRBV29-1 and TRBJ2-1; D remains unclear. V was clipped by 6 bases and J by 2 bases, with 8 bases between them. CDR1 and CDR2 (germline): SQVTM, ANQGSEA. This CDR3 has 12 amino acids.

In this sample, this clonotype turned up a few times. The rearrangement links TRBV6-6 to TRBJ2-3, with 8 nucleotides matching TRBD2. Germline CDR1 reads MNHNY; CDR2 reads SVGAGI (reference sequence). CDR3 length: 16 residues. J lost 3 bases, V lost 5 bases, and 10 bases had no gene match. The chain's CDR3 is CASSMTRGGRTDTQYF. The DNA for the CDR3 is TGTGCCAGCAGTATGACCCGGGGGGGCCGTACAGATACGCAGTATTTT.

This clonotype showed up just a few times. This CDR3 reads CASSYRYDRGNEQYF. CDR3 bases: TGTGCCAGCAGTTACAGGTATGACAGGGGCAACGAGCAGTACTTC. The gene calls are TRBV6-2 or TRBV6-3 and TRBJ2-7; 8 bases match TRBD1. The CDR3 consists of 15 residues. V was pared by 2 bases and J by 5 bases, with 8 bases of the junction left unmatched. CDR1 and CDR2 (germline): MNHEY, SVGEGT.

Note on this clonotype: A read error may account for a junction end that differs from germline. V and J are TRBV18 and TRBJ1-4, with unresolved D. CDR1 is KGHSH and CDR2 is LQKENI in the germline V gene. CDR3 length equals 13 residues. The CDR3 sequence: CASSPRQNEELFF. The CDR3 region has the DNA TGTGCCAGCTCACCACGCCAGAATGAAGAACTGTTTTTT.

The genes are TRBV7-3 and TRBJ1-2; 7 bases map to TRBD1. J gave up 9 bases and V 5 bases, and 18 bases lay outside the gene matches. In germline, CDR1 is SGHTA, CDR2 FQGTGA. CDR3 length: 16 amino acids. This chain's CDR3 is CASSPGATGSIYSYTF. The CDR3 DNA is TGTGCCAGCAGCCCAGGGGCGACAGGGAGTATTTATAGCTACACCTTC.

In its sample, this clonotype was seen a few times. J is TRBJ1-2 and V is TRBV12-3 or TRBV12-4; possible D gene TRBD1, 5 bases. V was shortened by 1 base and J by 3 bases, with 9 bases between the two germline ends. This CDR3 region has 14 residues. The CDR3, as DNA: TGTGCCAGCAGTTTAGAGGGGAAGCACTATGGCTACACCTTC. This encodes CASSLEGKHYGYTF.

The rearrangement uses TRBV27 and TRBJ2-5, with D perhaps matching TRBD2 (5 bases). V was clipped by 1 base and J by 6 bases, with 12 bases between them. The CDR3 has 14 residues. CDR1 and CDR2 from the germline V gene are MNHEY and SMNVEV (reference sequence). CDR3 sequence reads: CASSLFPGSQTQYF. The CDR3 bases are TGTGCCAGCAGTTTATTTCCGGGGAGTCAGACCCAGTACTTC.

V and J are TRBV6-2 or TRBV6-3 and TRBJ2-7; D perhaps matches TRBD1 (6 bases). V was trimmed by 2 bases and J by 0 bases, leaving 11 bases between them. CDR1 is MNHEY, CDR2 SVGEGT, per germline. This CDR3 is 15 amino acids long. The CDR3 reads CASSYGQMISYEQYF. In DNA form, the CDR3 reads TGTGCCAGCAGTTACGGACAGATGATCTCCTACGAGCAGTACTTC.

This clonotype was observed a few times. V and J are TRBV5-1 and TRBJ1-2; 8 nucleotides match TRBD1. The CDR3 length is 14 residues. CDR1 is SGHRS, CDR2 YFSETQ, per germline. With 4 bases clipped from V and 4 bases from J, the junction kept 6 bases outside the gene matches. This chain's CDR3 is CASSQDRVGYGYTF. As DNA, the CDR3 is TGCGCCAGCAGCCAGGACAGGGTGGGCTATGGCTACACCTTC. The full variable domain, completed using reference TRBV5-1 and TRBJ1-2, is KAGVTQTPRYLIKTRGQQVTLSCSPISGHRSVSWYQQTPGQGLQFLFEYFSETQRNKGNFPGRFSGRQFSNSRSEMNVSTLELGDSALYLCASSQDRVGYGYTFGSGTRLTVV.

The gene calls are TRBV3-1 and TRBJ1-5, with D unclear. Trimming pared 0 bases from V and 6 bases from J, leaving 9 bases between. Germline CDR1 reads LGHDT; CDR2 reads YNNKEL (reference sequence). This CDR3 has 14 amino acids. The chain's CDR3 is CASSQEIVPQPQHF. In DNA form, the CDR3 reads TGTGCCAGCAGCCAAGAGATCGTACCTCAGCCCCAGCATTTT.

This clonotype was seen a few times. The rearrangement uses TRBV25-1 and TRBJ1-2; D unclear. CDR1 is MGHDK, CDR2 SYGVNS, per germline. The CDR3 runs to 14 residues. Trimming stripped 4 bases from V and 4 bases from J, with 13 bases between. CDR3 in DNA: TGTGCCAGCAGTGGCGATACCCTAGGCTATGGCTACACCTTC. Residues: CASSGDTLGYGYTF.

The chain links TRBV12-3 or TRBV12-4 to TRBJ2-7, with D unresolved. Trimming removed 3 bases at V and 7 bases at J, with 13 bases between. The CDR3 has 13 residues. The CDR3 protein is CASSFVPLGEQYF. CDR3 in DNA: TGTGCCAGCAGTTTTGTCCCTCTGGGGGAGCAGTACTTC.

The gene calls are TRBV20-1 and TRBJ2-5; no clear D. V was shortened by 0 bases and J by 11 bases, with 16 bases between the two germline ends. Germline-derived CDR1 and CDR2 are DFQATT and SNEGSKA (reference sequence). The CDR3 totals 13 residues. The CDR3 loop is CSARDLTDRWQYF. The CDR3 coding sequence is TGCAGTGCTAGAGATCTGACCGACCGGTGGCAGTACTTC.